This T cell receptor (beta chain) is from a study of post-analysis software for immune sequencing data. Study-level results: Strong co-clustering by F measure linked samples that shared a preparation batch. The study found TRBV5-6, TRBV5-1 and TRBV20-1 among 5 or 6 TRBV segments more frequent in patients than controls.

Germline trimming cut 5 bases from V and 5 bases from J; bases unmatched to any gene: 4. The germline V gene encodes CDR1 SGHNT and CDR2 YENEEA. This CDR3 has 13 amino acids. There are a few counts of this clonotype. Antigen specificity is unknown. Unique molecular identifiers were built into the TCR beta cDNA libraries. TCRdb fed the PCR reads into MiXCR, producing one record per CDR3 protein. Counted here are 350,000 to 500,000 distinct CDR3 sequences, approximately 39% occurring once; the ten biggest clones make up less than 8%. Sequenced sample: blood. The clonotype comes from a girl aged 2 to 9 with multiple sclerosis. This chain joins TRBV11-3 and TRBJ1-1, with 8 nucleotides matching TRBD1. The CDR3 loop reads CASSPRQGTEAFF. CDR3 DNA sequence: TGTGCCAGCAGCCCCAGACAGGGGACTGAAGCTTTCTTT. Based on the CDR3 plus reference TRBV11-3 and TRBJ1-1, the full variable domain is EAGVVQSPRYKIIEKKQPVAFWCNPISGHNTLYWYLQNLGQGPELLIRYENEEAVDDSQLPKDRFSAERLKGVDSTLKIQPAELGDSAVYLCASSPRQGTEAFFGQGTRLTVV.